Below, 14 T cell receptor beta chains from the same sample are listed, as sequenced in a study of blood T cell repertoires in COVID-19. Produced via immunoSEQ multiplex PCR; TCRdb's table is partial and in-frame only. Of about 24,000 clones in the sample, 89% were seen once. Sequences were obtained from peripheral blood. The receptor set was obtained from a man aged 70-80 years with acute or convalescent COVID-19.

This chain links TRBV19 with TRBJ1-5, with 7 bases matching TRBD1. Unmatched junction bases numbered 5, after V lost 9 bases and J lost 6 bases. Per germline, CDR1 LNHDA and CDR2 SQIVND (reference sequence). There are 12 residues in the CDR3. The CDR3 DNA is TGTGCCAGCGAGACAGGGTCTCAGCCCCAGCATTTT. This sequence encodes CASETGSQPQHF.

The J gene is TRBJ1-4, the V gene TRBV7-9; D unclear. CDR3 length equals 12 residues. Germline assignment: CDR1 SEHNR and CDR2 FQNEAQ (reference sequence). Trimming removed 5 bases at V and 7 bases at J, with 8 bases between. The CDR3 DNA sequence: TGTGCCAGCAGCACAGTTGGTGAAAAACTGTTTTTT. Protein product: CASSTVGEKLFF.

The chain couples TRBV5-4 to TRBJ1-6, with a possible D match to TRBD1 (5 bases). The CDR3 spans 16 residues. Germline values: CDR1 SGHNT, CDR2 YYREEE (reference sequence). The V and J ends lost 1 base and 8 bases respectively, with 16 bases between them. The DNA of the CDR3 is TGTGCCAGCAGCTTGTGGGGCAGGGTAGTAGATTCACCCCTCCACTTT. Amino acid sequence: CASSLWGRVVDSPLHF.

This chain links TRBV2 with TRBJ2-1, with D possibly matching TRBD2 (5 bases). Germline CDR1 SNHLY, CDR2 FYNNEI. The ends were cut back, 2 bases at V and 4 bases at J, with 9 bases in the middle. This CDR3 contains 14 residues. CDR3 region: CASSERRQYNEQFF. CDR3 nucleotide sequence: TGTGCCAGCAGTGAAAGGAGGCAGTACAATGAGCAGTTCTTC.

This chain joins TRBV21-1 and TRBJ2-2; the table's D call, TRBD2, was not checked against the DNA. TRBV21-1 is deemed a pseudogene. The CDR3 sequence is 18 residues long. Written as DNA, the CDR3 is TGTGCCAGCAGCAAAGTTAAGTGGGAGGGCCGGTACACCGGGGAGCTGTTTTTT. Its translation: CASSKVKWEGRYTGELFF.

CDR3 in DNA: TGTGCCAGCAGCGTCGGGAGCTCCTACAATGAGCAGTTCTTC. Protein sequence: CASSVGSSYNEQFF. V gene TRBV9 combines with J gene TRBJ2-1, with a weak D call TRBD2 (6 bases). This CDR3 has 14 residues. Trimming left V 2 bases short and J 0 bases short, with 6 bases between. Germline lookup yields CDR1 SGDLS and CDR2 YYNGEE.

The rearrangement links TRBV4-2 to TRBJ2-3; 11 nucleotides agree with TRBD2. CDR1 LGHNA and CDR2 YNFKEQ come from the germline V gene. The V gene end was trimmed by 4 bases and the J gene end by 2 bases; junction bases not matched to a gene: 8. The CDR3 loop spans 17 amino acids. The CDR3, as DNA: TGTGCCAGCAGCCCGACGACTAGCGGGGCGCCCACAGATACGCAGTATTTT. Amino acid sequence: CASSPTTSGAPTDTQYF.

The chain employs TRBV11-3 and TRBJ2-3; no clear D gene. This CDR3 has 13 residues. From germline, CDR1 is SGHNT and CDR2 YENEEA. The ends were cut back, 0 bases at V and 5 bases at J, with 6 bases in the middle. The CDR3 sequence: CASSLDNRDTQYF. The CDR3 DNA reads as TGTGCCAGCAGCTTAGATAATCGAGATACGCAGTATTTT. The full variable domain, its missing parts supplied by reference TRBV11-3 and TRBJ2-3, is EAGVVQSPRYKIIEKKQPVAFWCNPISGHNTLYWYLQNLGQGPELLIRYENEEAVDDSQLPKDRFSAERLKGVDSTLKIQPAELGDSAVYLCASSLDNRDTQYFGPGTRLTVL.

The rearrangement links TRBV13 to TRBJ2-7, with 7 bases that match TRBD1. This CDR3 region has 13 residues. Looked up from germline, CDR1 is PRHDT and CDR2 is FYEKMQ (reference sequence). V was pared by 5 bases and J by 3 bases, with 4 bases of the junction left unmatched. CDR3 in DNA: TGTGCCAGCAGCGAAGACAGGGACTACGAGCAGTACTTC. Its translation: CASSEDRDYEQYF. Supplemented by reference TRBV13 and TRBJ2-7, the full variable domain reads AAGVIQSPRHLIKEKRETATLKCYPIPRHDTVYWYQQGPGQDPQFLISFYEKMQSDKGSIPDRFSAQQFSDYHSELNMSSLELGDSALYFCASSEDRDYEQYFGPGTRLTVT.

The genes are TRBV5-1 and TRBJ1-2; 9 nucleotides line up with TRBD1. Germline lookup yields CDR1 SGHRS and CDR2 YFSETQ. The CDR3 is made up of 13 amino acids. The V segment lost 4 bases and the J segment 5 bases; nucleotides outside the gene matches: 3. The CDR3 bases are TGCGCCAGCAGCGCGGGACAGGGATATGGCTACACCTTC. Its translation: CASSAGQGYGYTF.

In its sample, this clone was seen once. This chain uses TRBV10-3 with TRBJ2-7; the match to TRBD2 covers 12 bases. Per germline, CDR1 ENHRY and CDR2 SYGVKD. The V segment lost 5 bases and the J segment 3 bases; nucleotides outside the gene matches: 5. The CDR3 consists of 15 residues. DNA for the CDR3: TGTGCCATCAGTCTAAGACTAGCGGGAGACTACGAGCAGTACTTC. Protein product: CAISLRLAGDYEQYF.

The J gene is TRBJ2-1, the V gene TRBV7-6; 8 nucleotides agree with TRBD2. J was trimmed by 4 bases and V by 2 bases; bases with no gene match: 4. CDR1 and CDR2 from the germline V gene are SGHVS and FNYEAQ. The CDR3 contains 15 residues. CDR3 amino acids: CASSLLGLDYNEQFF. The CDR3 DNA reads TGTGCCAGCAGCTTACTGGGACTAGATTACAATGAGCAGTTCTTC.

J is TRBJ1-4 and V is TRBV24-1; the match to TRBD1 covers 7 bases. The germline CDR1 and CDR2 sequences are KGHDR and SFDVKD. Trimming removed 4 bases from V and 7 bases from J; junction bases left unmatched: 5. The CDR3 loop spans 14 amino acids. The CDR3 DNA follows: TGTGCCACCAGTGACACAGGGGCGGGTGAAAAACTGTTTTTT. This encodes CATSDTGAGEKLFF.

This clone was observed a handful of times. This chain joins TRBV5-5 and TRBJ1-1; no reliable D call. The V and J ends lost 1 base and 1 base respectively, with 8 bases between them. The germline V gene encodes CDR1 SGHKS and CDR2 YYEKEE (reference sequence). There are 14 residues in the CDR3. The CDR3 here is CASSLFLANTEAFF. In DNA, the CDR3 is TGTGCCAGCAGCTTGTTCCTGGCGAACACTGAAGCTTTCTTT.